The 19 T cell receptor beta chains reported below all come from one sample, sequenced in a study of T cell clonality in common variable immunodeficiency. Regarding the study as a whole: Fewer deletions and N-nucleotide insertions were reportedly seen in common variable immunodeficiency TCR beta sequences.

Their antigens are not known. Measured with immunoSEQ multiplex PCR; TCRdb has only the in-frame clones, and not every one. The sample contains around 30,000 clones, none of them singletons. Sequences were obtained from peripheral blood mononuclear cells. These receptors came from a human donor with common variable immunodeficiency.

With regard to this clone: The read gets to within 3 residues of the CDR3 end, and the germline J gene fills in the rest. The V and J genes are TRBV6-1 and TRBJ1-5, with TRBD1 matching 7 bases. The CDR3 is 16 amino acids. Germline V gives CDR1 MNHNS, CDR2 SASEGT. Trimming removed 4 bases from V and 5 bases from J; junction bases left unmatched: 11. CDR3 sequence: CASSVVTGTVHQPQHF. CDR3 bases read: TGTGCCAGCAGTGTTGTGACAGGGACTGTCCATCAGCCC.

Details on this clone: The CDR3 end is not reached by the read, which stops 3 residues before it; the germline J gene fills it in. V usage is TRBV7-8 and J usage is TRBJ2-1, with TRBD2 matching over 7 bases. CDR3 length: 14 amino acids. After removal of 1 base from V and 8 bases from J, the junction contained 5 bases not matched to a gene. Per germline, CDR1 SGHVS and CDR2 FQNEAQ. CDR3 loop: CASSLVPGRDEQFF. CDR3 DNA, as far as it was read: TGTGCCAGCAGCTTAGTTCCAGGGAGGGATGAG.

This clone was found many times. The CDR3 end lies 3 residues beyond the end of the read and is filled in from the germline J gene. The V gene is TRBV6-1, the J gene TRBJ2-2; possible D gene TRBD1, 6 bases. V was cut by 3 bases and J by 8 bases, with 13 bases left in between. CDR3 length equals 14 residues. Germline V lookup: CDR1 MNHNS, CDR2 SASEGT. CDR3 DNA, as far as it was read: TGTGCCAGCAGTGATCAGGGTACAGGGGGGGAG. Its protein product is CASSDQGTGGE. The full CDR3 protein reads CASSDQGTGGELFF.

This clone was recorded a few times. A junction boundary mismatches the germline segment, possibly from a read error. This CDR3 is CASSLRTDTEAFF. Partial CDR3 DNA: TGTGCTAGCAGCCTCCGAACAGACACTGAA. The chain carries TRBV7-7 and TRBJ1-1; no clear D gene. The read gets to within 3 residues of the CDR3 end, and the germline J gene fills in the rest. The CDR3 runs to 13 residues. Germline lookup yields CDR1 SSHAT and CDR2 FNYEAQ (reference sequence).

The sample holds many counts of this clone. The CDR3 extends 3 residues past the end of the read, so its final part is completed from the germline J gene. V and J are TRBV2 and TRBJ2-1; 12 positions agree with TRBD1. The V gene's germline CDR1 is SNHLY and CDR2 FYNNEI. With 11 bases clipped from V and 6 bases from J, the junction kept 8 bases outside the gene matches. The CDR3 consists of 14 residues. CDR3 sequence reads: CAPRDRGLPNEQFF. The DNA read from the CDR3 is TGTGCCCCCCGGGACAGGGGGCTGCCCAATGAG. Full variable domain (missing parts from reference TRBV2 and TRBJ2-1): EPEVTQTPSHQVTQMGQEVILRCVPISNHLYFYWYRQILGQKVEFLVSFYNNEISEKSEIFDDQFSVERPDGSNFTLKIRSTKLEDSAMYFCAPRDRGLPNEQFFGPGTRLTVL.

The sequenced CDR3 bases are TGTGCCTGGAGTGTATCTAGGACAAAAGGGGCGTATAATTCACCC. Amino acid sequence: CAWSVSRTKGAYNSP. The entire CDR3 protein reads CAWSVSRTKGAYNSPLHF. The genes are TRBV30 and TRBJ1-6; D might be TRBD1 (5 bases). Read data end 3 residues before the CDR3 end; the end is taken from the germline J gene. Trimming removed 0 bases at V and 4 bases at J, with 19 bases between. CDR3 length: 18 residues. Germline V gives CDR1 GTSNPN, CDR2 SVGIG (reference sequence).

This clone was picked up many times. Incomplete CDR3 DNA: TGTGCCTGGAGGGCGCTACAGGGGAAA. It specifies CAWRALQGK. The full CDR3 reads CAWRALQGKLFF. The V call is TRBV30, the J call TRBJ1-4; 7 bases fit TRBD1. The read gets to within 3 residues of the CDR3 end, and the germline J gene fills in the rest. CDR1 and CDR2 from the germline V gene are GTSNPN and SVGIG (reference sequence). CDR3 length: 12 residues.

Partial CDR3 DNA: TGTGCCAGCAGCTCCGGGACAGGGAATAGCTATGGC. Translated, it gives CASSSGTGNSYG. From start to end, the CDR3 is CASSSGTGNSYGYTF. This sequence joins TRBV6-2 or TRBV6-3 and TRBJ1-2; 9 nucleotides line up with TRBD1. Read coverage stops 3 residues before the CDR3 terminus; the germline J gene supplies the remainder. With V trimmed by 6 bases and J by 4 bases, 9 bases remained unmatched. Germline values: CDR1 MNHEY, CDR2 SVGEGT. This CDR3 spans 15 amino acids.

This clone was seen a handful of times. The sequenced fragment ends 3 residues before the CDR3 boundary, so the rest is inferred from the germline J gene. The chain carries TRBV7-9 and TRBJ1-4, with D tentatively TRBD1 (5 bases). Germline lookup yields CDR1 SEHNR and CDR2 FQNEAQ (reference sequence). The CDR3 extends over 15 amino acids. Trimming removed 5 bases at V and 5 bases at J, with 15 bases between. CDR3 bases read: TGTGCCAGCAGCCCGATGGGTCCAGGGAATGAAAAA. It yields the protein CASSPMGPGNEK. The full-length CDR3 reads as CASSPMGPGNEKLFF.

This clone came up a few times. Sequencing ends 3 residues short of the CDR3 end; the germline J gene provides the rest. J is TRBJ2-7 and V is TRBV2; 8 positions agree with TRBD1. The V gene's germline CDR1 is SNHLY and CDR2 FYNNEI. The junction had 9 bases not matched to a gene; V was cut back by 5 bases and J by 0 bases. The CDR3 sequence is 16 residues long. Incomplete CDR3 DNA: TGTGCCAGCAGTTCCCCCGGGACAGGTGCCTCCTACGAG. Its translation is CASSSPGTGASYE. The whole CDR3 sequence reads CASSSPGTGASYEQYF.

This clone has more than one count but fewer than ten. The CDR3 end lies 3 residues beyond the end of the read and is filled in from the germline J gene. This chain connects TRBV18 to TRBJ2-7; 9 bases match TRBD2. J gave up 2 bases and V 5 bases, and 7 bases lay outside the gene matches. The CDR3 totals 15 residues. Germline assignment: CDR1 KGHSH and CDR2 LQKENI. The sequenced CDR3 bases are TGTGCCAGCTCATCCAGCGGGGGGCACGCCTACGAG. Amino acids: CASSSSGGHAYE. The whole CDR3 reads CASSSSGGHAYEQYF. Full variable domain (missing parts from reference TRBV18 and TRBJ2-7): NAGVMQNPRHLVRRRGQEARLRCSPMKGHSHVYWYRQLPEEGLKFMVYLQKENIIDESGMPKERFSAEFPKEGPSILRIQQVVRGDSAAYFCASSSSGGHAYEQYFGPGTRLTVT.

Points on this clone: The CDR3 end is not reached by the read, which stops 3 residues before it; the germline J gene fills it in. This chain joins TRBV7-9 and TRBJ1-4; D gene uncertain. The CDR3 spans 15 residues. V was shortened by 2 bases and J by 0 bases, with 7 bases between the two germline ends. Germline loops: CDR1 SEHNR, CDR2 FQNEAQ (reference sequence). CDR3 sequence reads: CASSLPGATNEKLFF. The DNA read from the CDR3 is TGTGCCAGCAGCTTACCCGGGGCAACTAATGAAAAA. The full variable domain, its missing parts supplied by reference TRBV7-9 and TRBJ1-4, is DTGVSQNPRHKITKRGQNVTFRCDPISEHNRLYWYRQTLGQGPEFLTYFQNEAQLEKSRLLSDRFSAERPKGSFSTLEIQRTEQGDSAMYLCASSLPGATNEKLFFGSGTQLSVL.

This clone was seen many times. Read data end 3 residues before the CDR3 end; the end is taken from the germline J gene. This chain links TRBV18 with TRBJ1-3; possibly TRBD1 for D (6 bases). V lost 0 bases and J 0 bases, leaving 9 bases between the germline ends. The CDR3 is 16 amino acids. Germline V gives CDR1 KGHSH, CDR2 LQKENI. The CDR3 sequence: CASSPPQGPSGNTIYF. Partial CDR3 DNA: TGTGCCAGCTCACCACCACAGGGTCCCTCTGGAAACACC.

This clone was observed at least ten times. The read finishes 3 residues shy of the CDR3 end, and the germline J gene is used to complete it. The chain joins TRBV7-3 to TRBJ2-3, with D possibly being TRBD2 (6 bases). The CDR3 loop spans 13 amino acids. Germline V gene data show CDR1 as SGHTA and CDR2 as FQGTGA. The DNA read from the CDR3 is TGTGCCAGCAGCCTCGGGATCGGGGGACCG. The encoded protein is CASSLGIGGP. The CDR3 in full is CASSLGIGGPQYF.

For this clone: The CDR3 goes on 3 residues after the read ends, and that part is filled in from the germline J gene. This sequence joins TRBV23-1 and TRBJ2-7, with TRBD1 matching over 9 bases. Being an ORF, TRBV23-1 has a function that is uncertain. CDR3 length equals 16 residues. V shed 2 bases and J 1 base; nucleotides not matched to a gene: 6. CDR3 in amino acids: CASSQMGDRVSYEQYF. The covered CDR3 bases are TGCGCCAGCAGTCAAATGGGGGACAGGGTTTCCTACGAG.

Ten or more counts support this clone. From the germline J gene comes the end of the CDR3, since the read stops 3 residues before it. The chain combines TRBV5-1 with TRBJ2-5; TRBD1 aligns across 8 bases. CDR1 SGHRS and CDR2 YFSETQ come from the germline V gene. The CDR3 has 15 residues. V trimming: 3 bases; J trimming: 1 base; junction bases outside the gene matches: 5. The CDR3 region is CASSSGTGPQETQYF. The sequenced part of the CDR3 DNA is TGCGCCAGCAGCTCCGGGACAGGACCCCAAGAGACC. Supplemented by reference TRBV5-1 and TRBJ2-5, the full variable domain reads KAGVTQTPRYLIKTRGQQVTLSCSPISGHRSVSWYQQTPGQGLQFLFEYFSETQRNKGNFPGRFSGRQFSNSRSEMNVSTLELGDSALYLCASSSGTGPQETQYFGPGTRLLVL.

This clone has a count of ten or more. The read terminates 3 residues ahead of where the CDR3 ends, so the germline J gene completes it. This chain links TRBV18 with TRBJ1-5; D might be TRBD1 (6 bases). CDR3 size: 15 residues. CDR1 and CDR2 from the germline V gene are KGHSH and LQKENI. V lost 1 base and J lost 5, with 12 bases in between. CDR3: CASSPRGGADQPQHF. The sequenced CDR3 bases are TGTGCCAGCTCACCACGGGGGGGGGCGGATCAGCCC.

This clone was seen ten or more times. Sequencing ends 3 residues short of the CDR3 end; the germline J gene provides the rest. The rearrangement uses TRBV9 and TRBJ2-1; TRBD1 matches 8 bases. Germline V gene sequence: CDR1 SGDLS, CDR2 YYNGEE. The CDR3 is 13 amino acids. The V segment lost 2 bases and the J segment 8 bases; nucleotides outside the gene matches: 3. The sequenced CDR3 bases are TGTGCCAGCAGCGTTCAGGACAGGGATGAG. It is translated as CASSVQDRDE. The full CDR3 reads CASSVQDRDEQFF.

This clone was seen at least ten times. The CDR3 end lies 3 residues beyond the end of the read and is filled in from the germline J gene. The rearrangement joins TRBV10-1 to TRBJ1-1; tentative D call: TRBD1 (6 bases). Trimming cost V 5 bases and J 1 base, with 8 bases left between them. Looked up from germline, CDR1 is WNHNN and CDR2 is SYGVQD (reference sequence). This CDR3 is 13 amino acids long. CDR3 DNA, as far as it was read: TGCGCCAGCAGTAAGGACAGGAACACTGAA. Residues: CASSKDRNTE. The full CDR3 reads CASSKDRNTEAFF.